A single sample is the source of the 15 T cell receptor beta chains below, sequenced in a study of T cell changes during pregnancy in multiple sclerosis. The table came from immunoSEQ multiplex PCR; TCRdb's copy has only in-frame clones and leaves some out. In the table there are about 60,000 clones, approximately 92% of which are singletons. Material: peripheral blood, obtained in the first trimester of pregnancy. These receptors came from a female donor with multiple sclerosis, enrolled in a pregnancy study.

The V gene is TRBV27, the J gene TRBJ2-1, with D perhaps matching TRBD2 (6 bases). From germline, CDR1 is MNHEY and CDR2 SMNVEV (reference sequence). CDR3 length equals 14 residues. V was pared by 2 bases and J by 3 bases, with 8 bases between. The CDR3 DNA is TGTGCCAGCAGTTTACCGGGACTCTACAATGAGCAGTTCTTC. It codes for CASSLPGLYNEQFF.

The rearrangement uses TRBV27 and TRBJ2-2; D uncertain. The CDR3 length is 12 residues. Germline CDR1 MNHEY, CDR2 SMNVEV (reference sequence). The V and J ends lost 1 base and 6 bases respectively, with 3 bases between them. The CDR3 is CASSLWPGELFF. The CDR3, as DNA: TGTGCCAGCAGTTTATGGCCCGGGGAGCTGTTTTTT.

This clone was counted only a few times. This chain connects TRBV19 to TRBJ1-2, with D perhaps matching TRBD1 (5 bases). The germline V gene encodes CDR1 LNHDA and CDR2 SQIVND (reference sequence). V gave up 5 bases and J gave up 0 bases, with 13 bases separating them. The length of the CDR3 is 15 residues. CDR3 in DNA: TGTGCCAGTAGTCCCAGACAGCTGGCTAACTATGGCTACACCTTC. Its translation: CASSPRQLANYGYTF.

J is TRBJ1-1 and V is TRBV2; TRBD1 matches 8 bases. The CDR3 has 14 amino acids. The germline gives CDR1 SNHLY, CDR2 FYNNEI. J was trimmed by 1 base and V by 7 bases; bases with no gene match: 5. CDR3 sequence (DNA): TGTGCCAGCAAAGTCCAGGGGGCGAACACTGAAGCTTTCTTT. Translated: CASKVQGANTEAFF.

CDR3 sequence reads: CASSLRTGRNTEAFF. CDR3 nucleotides: TGTGCCAGCAGCTTGAGAACAGGGAGGAACACTGAAGCTTTCTTT. The chain employs TRBV5-8 and TRBJ1-1, with D maybe TRBD1 (6 bases). Germline V gene sequence: CDR1 SGHTS, CDR2 YDEGEE. This CDR3 contains 15 residues. Trimming removed 1 base at V and 1 base at J, with 11 bases between.

The V and J genes are TRBV19 and TRBJ1-5; no clear D. V was clipped by 3 bases and J by 0 bases, with 6 bases between them. This CDR3 comprises 14 residues. Germline CDR1 is LNHDA and CDR2 is SQIVND (reference sequence). CDR3 loop: CASSIIDSNQPQHF. DNA for the CDR3: TGTGCCAGTAGTATTATAGATAGCAATCAGCCCCAGCATTTT.

The chain carries TRBV11-2 and TRBJ2-7, with 7 positions matching TRBD2. This CDR3 spans 14 amino acids. CDR1 is SGHAT and CDR2 is FQNNGV in the germline V gene. V lost 5 bases, J lost 3 bases, and 7 bases stayed unmatched. The CDR3 DNA sequence: TGTGCCAGCAGCGAACCAGCTAGCGGCTACGAGCAGTACTTC. Amino acids: CASSEPASGYEQYF.

The chain uses TRBV7-2 and TRBJ2-1, with D hard to call. Deletions cut 7 bases from V and 4 bases from J, with 14 bases between. Germline V CDR1 and CDR2: SGHTA, FQGNSA. This CDR3 has 14 residues. CDR3 bases: TGTGCCAGCATACCAACCAACTCTTACAATGAGCAGTTCTTC. Translating it yields CASIPTNSYNEQFF.

The rearrangement joins TRBV27 to TRBJ2-1, with 13 positions matching TRBD2. V was pared by 6 bases and J by 7 bases, with 6 bases of the junction left unmatched. This CDR3 region has 15 residues. CDR1 is MNHEY and CDR2 is SMNVEV in the germline V gene (reference sequence). The CDR3 reads CASSWTSGSRNEQFF. CDR3 in DNA: TGTGCCAGCAGCTGGACTAGCGGGAGTCGGAATGAGCAGTTCTTC.

This clone has just one count. The rearrangement uses TRBV2 and TRBJ2-2; TRBD2 agrees at 13 bases. Per germline, CDR1 SNHLY and CDR2 FYNNEI. The CDR3 runs 16 residues. The trim removed 6 bases at V and 10 bases at J, leaving 11 bases unmatched. The CDR3, as DNA: TGTGCCAGCAGGGAACTAGCGGGAGGGCCAGGTTTGGAGCTGTTTTTT. Translating gives CASRELAGGPGLELFF.

The chain carries TRBV6-5 and TRBJ2-2; TRBD2 aligns across 9 bases. The length of the CDR3 is 15 residues. Germline V CDR1 and CDR2: MNHEY, SVGAGI. Unmatched junction bases numbered 5, after V lost 5 bases and J lost 4 bases. The CDR3, as DNA: TGTGCCAGCAGTATAGCGGGAGAGGCCACCGGGGAGCTGTTTTTT. Translation: CASSIAGEATGELFF.

The CDR3 spells CASSNLRQGAGETQYF. The CDR3 DNA reads TGTGCCAGCAGCAACCTTCGACAGGGGGCGGGAGAGACCCAGTACTTC. The chain combines TRBV21-1 with TRBJ2-7; TRBD1 was called by the table and not checked on the DNA. Near its end, the DNA agrees better with TRBJ2-5, so the J call may be wrong. TRBV21-1 is noted as a pseudogene. The CDR3 covers 16 residues.

This chain connects TRBV27 to TRBJ2-7; a possible D gene is TRBD1 (6 bases). Looked up from germline, CDR1 is MNHEY and CDR2 is SMNVEV (reference sequence). V was pared by 6 bases and J by 3 bases, with 15 bases between. This CDR3 is 14 amino acids long. The CDR3 coding sequence is TGTGCCAGCAGAAGTTTAGGACAGAGCTACGAGCAGTACTTC. Protein product: CASRSLGQSYEQYF.

The chain couples TRBV11-3 to TRBJ1-1; unclear D gene. V lost 3 bases and J 1 base, leaving 12 bases between the germline ends. There are 15 residues in the CDR3. Germline CDR1 reads SGHNT; CDR2 reads YENEEA. As DNA, the CDR3 is TGTGCCAGCAGCTTCCCTGGGCAGCCGAACACTGAAGCTTTCTTT. Translated: CASSFPGQPNTEAFF.

This clone was observed a single time. The chain recombines TRBV5-8 with TRBJ2-4; D is unresolved. The ends were cut back, 4 bases at V and 0 bases at J, with 14 bases in the middle. Germline-derived CDR1 and CDR2 are SGHTS and YDEGEE. There are 16 residues in the CDR3. Written as DNA, the CDR3 is TGTGCCAGCAGCGAAAAGCAACGTCTAGCCAAAAACATTCAGTACTTC. This gives the protein CASSEKQRLAKNIQYF.